This TCR beta chain was documented in a study of blood T cell repertoires in COVID-19. Study-level information: Some COVID-19 samples were acute and others convalescent; all came from the United States, Italy and Spain. PBMCs, B-cell-depleted T cells, or T cells provided the cDNA or gDNA that made up the material.

The ends were cut back, 4 bases at V and 3 bases at J, with 15 bases in the middle. The CDR3 totals 15 residues. Germline V gene sequence: CDR1 ENHRY, CDR2 SYGVKD. Method: immunoSEQ multiplex PCR; TCRdb's copy keeps in-frame clones and lacks some. The table records 150,000 to 250,000 clones, roughly four fifths of them present only once. The sequence was collected from a human donor with acute or convalescent COVID-19. The donor label of this sample is uncertain. The sequencing input was peripheral blood. The chain is built from TRBV10-3 and TRBJ1-1, with D perhaps TRBD1 (5 bases). This CDR3 is CAISGLGGSDTEAFF. The DNA for the CDR3 is TGTGCCATCAGTGGGCTCGGGGGGTCGGACACTGAAGCTTTCTTT.